Below, 25 T cell receptor beta chains from the same sample are listed, as sequenced in a study of T-cell reconstitution after alpha-beta-depleted transplantation in children. TCRbeta library construction was performed incorporating unique molecular identifiers. In TCRdb, the PCR reads were re-called with MiXCR into one record per CDR3 protein. The data contain about 360,000 distinct CDR3 sequences, roughly 13% of them seen just once; the ten biggest clones take up about 4%. The material sequenced was PBMCs, taken from the stem cell graft. These receptors were collected from a human donor who donated a stem cell graft to a child with Fanconi anemia.

The chain is built from TRBV6-1 and TRBJ2-3; D not certain. V lost 3 bases and J lost 8, with 12 bases in between. Germline lookup yields CDR1 MNHNS and CDR2 SASEGT. The CDR3 spans 13 residues. CDR3 bases: TGTGCCAGCAGTGAGAAATCTCCACCTACGCAGTATTTT. Its protein product is CASSEKSPPTQYF.

The rearrangement uses TRBV18 and TRBJ2-5, with D possibly being TRBD2 (6 bases). CDR1 is KGHSH, CDR2 LQKENI, per germline. V lost 3 bases to trimming and J lost 5 bases, with 13 bases between them. The CDR3 loop spans 14 amino acids. In DNA form, the CDR3 reads TGTGCCAGCTCACCCGCCCGGAGGGCGGAGACCCAGTACTTC. This translates into CASSPARRAETQYF.

The V gene is TRBV6-6, the J gene TRBJ1-2, with D possibly matching TRBD1 (6 bases). V was shortened by 6 bases and J by 4 bases, with 12 bases between the two germline ends. Germline CDR1 is MNHNY and CDR2 is SVGAGI (reference sequence). CDR3 size: 13 residues. CDR3 DNA: TGTGCCAGCAGGCCCGGGACATTCTATGGCTACACCTTC. Translation: CASRPGTFYGYTF.

This clonotype was counted between two and nine times. V and J are TRBV27 and TRBJ1-5, with a tentative D call TRBD1 (6 bases). CDR1 and CDR2 from the germline V gene are MNHEY and SMNVEV (reference sequence). The CDR3 totals 14 residues. Trimming stripped 6 bases from V and 5 bases from J, with 14 bases between. The CDR3 sequence: CASRKQGGDQPQHF. CDR3 nucleotides: TGTGCCAGCAGAAAACAGGGAGGAGATCAGCCCCAGCATTTT.

In this sample, this clonotype turned up many times. This chain connects TRBV5-1 to TRBJ2-1; D ambiguous. Germline loops: CDR1 SGHRS, CDR2 YFSETQ. The CDR3 spans 12 residues. Deletions cut 3 bases from V and 9 bases from J, with 10 bases between. The CDR3 spells CASSSPPGEQFF. The CDR3 bases are TGCGCCAGCAGCTCCCCCCCTGGTGAGCAGTTCTTC.

The chain couples TRBV12-3 or TRBV12-4 to TRBJ2-7; D is perhaps TRBD1 or TRBD2 (5 bases each). Trimming pared 7 bases from V and 5 bases from J, leaving 18 bases between. This CDR3 is built from 14 residues. The CDR3 reads CASKSAGGLDEQYF. CDR3 sequence (DNA): TGTGCCAGCAAATCGGCTGGGGGTCTCGACGAGCAGTACTTC.

The chain combines TRBV6-2 or TRBV6-3 with TRBJ2-2; D is unclear. Germline CDR1 is MNHEY and CDR2 is SVGEGT. The CDR3 is 15 amino acids. The V end lost 1 base, the J end lost 6 bases, and 12 bases lay between the germline ends. Here the CDR3 DNA reads TGTGCCAGCAGTTACTTACTACCATCGGCCGGGGAGCTGTTTTTT. Translation gives CASSYLLPSAGELFF.

In this sample, this clonotype turned up a few times. The chain carries TRBV20-1 and TRBJ2-2; TRBD2 aligns across 12 bases. Germline V CDR1 and CDR2: DFQATT, SNEGSKA (reference sequence). J was trimmed by 4 bases and V by 0 bases; bases with no gene match: 6. The CDR3 contains 17 residues. The chain's CDR3 is CSARDQTSGGSTGELFF. DNA for the CDR3: TGCAGTGCTAGAGATCAAACTAGCGGGGGGTCCACCGGGGAGCTGTTTTTT.

The V call is TRBV11-3, the J call TRBJ1-2; 8 nucleotides align to TRBD1. Germline V lookup: CDR1 SGHNT, CDR2 YENEEA. The CDR3 consists of 13 residues. The ends lost 3 bases at V and 6 bases at J; junction bases unmatched: 3. CDR3 protein: CASSFTTGDGYTF. The CDR3 coding sequence is TGTGCCAGCAGCTTCACGACAGGGGATGGCTACACCTTC.

This clonotype showed up many times. The rearrangement links TRBV6-5 to TRBJ2-1; weak D call: TRBD2 (5 bases). CDR1 MNHEY and CDR2 SVGAGI come from the germline V gene. The V end lost 2 bases, the J end lost 4 bases, and 9 bases lay between the germline ends. This CDR3 is built from 14 residues. The CDR3 coding sequence is TGTGCCAGCAGTTACGGGAGCTCTTACAATGAGCAGTTCTTC. Translation: CASSYGSSYNEQFF.

This clonotype was recorded many times. The genes are TRBV12-3 or TRBV12-4 and TRBJ2-2; D not resolved. This CDR3 contains 14 residues. V was cut by 5 bases and J by 2 bases, with 9 bases left in between. The CDR3 DNA is TGTGCCAGCAGTGCTGGCCTCAACACCGGGGAGCTGTTTTTT. It yields the protein CASSAGLNTGELFF.

The chain carries TRBV6-5 and TRBJ1-1; D unresolved. The CDR3 runs to 11 residues. Germline V gene sequence: CDR1 MNHEY, CDR2 SVGAGI. With 10 bases removed from V and 4 bases from J, the gap between germline ends came to 10 bases. The CDR3, as DNA: TGTGCCACCGTCACGGGCACTGAAGCTTTCTTT. Its protein is CATVTGTEAFF.

The genes are TRBV5-1 and TRBJ2-3; TRBD2 matches at 9 bases. This CDR3 is 16 amino acids long. The ends lost 0 bases at V and 4 bases at J; junction bases unmatched: 6. The V gene's germline CDR1 is SGHRS and CDR2 YFSETQ. The CDR3 DNA follows: TGCGCCAGCAGCTTGGACGGCGGGGGGGCACCAGATACGCAGTATTTT. As protein: CASSLDGGGAPDTQYF.

This clonotype was seen a handful of times. CDR3 loop: CASSRVRGSQFF. DNA for the CDR3: TGTGCCAGCAGCCGTGTGAGGGGAAGTCAGTTCTTC. The chain combines TRBV7-9 with TRBJ2-1, with D perhaps being TRBD1 or TRBD2 (5 bases each). CDR1 SEHNR and CDR2 FQNEAQ come from the germline V gene (reference sequence). V gave up 5 bases and J gave up 13 bases, with 15 bases separating them. The CDR3 is 12 amino acids.

The genes are TRBV4-3 and TRBJ1-6; D unclear. This CDR3 has 20 amino acids. Trimming pared 0 bases from V and 0 bases from J, leaving 18 bases between. Per the germline V gene, CDR1 is LGHNA and CDR2 is YSLEER. CDR3 loop: CASSQESKSNSRSYNSPLHF. CDR3 nucleotide sequence: TGCGCCAGCAGCCAAGAATCGAAGAGTAACAGCCGCTCCTATAATTCACCCCTCCACTTT.

This sequence joins TRBV18 and TRBJ1-1, with D possibly matching TRBD1 (5 bases). This CDR3 spans 16 amino acids. Per germline, CDR1 KGHSH and CDR2 LQKENI. Trimming pared 6 bases from V and 0 bases from J, leaving 17 bases between. The CDR3 reads CASSPTRTRMNTEAFF. CDR3 in DNA: TGTGCCAGCTCCCCCACACGGACAAGAATGAACACTGAAGCTTTCTTT.

As regards this clonotype: One end of the junction does not line up with germline, which may come from a read error. The V gene is TRBV5-1, the J gene TRBJ1-1; D is perhaps TRBD1 (5 bases). Germline-derived CDR1 and CDR2 are SGHRS and YFSETQ. The CDR3 runs 13 residues. The CDR3 bases are TGCGCCAGCCGGTTTTCGACAGACACAGAAGCTTTCTTT. Translation gives CASRFSTDTEAFF. The whole variable domain, filled in from reference TRBV5-1 and TRBJ1-1, reads KAGVTQTPRYLIKTRGQQVTLSCSPISGHRSVSWYQQTPGQGLQFLFEYFSETQRNKGNFPGRFSGRQFSNSRSEMNVSTLELGDSALYLCASRFSTDTEAFFGQGTRLTVV.

This clonotype was found many times. The V call is TRBV9, the J call TRBJ2-4; no reliable D call. Germline assignment: CDR1 SGDLS and CDR2 YYNGEE. Trimming took 4 bases from V and 8 from J, leaving 22 bases between them. The CDR3 has 16 residues. DNA of the CDR3: TGTGCCAGCAGCACAGAGTTGAGGCCCTCCCCCGACATTCAGTACTTC. Its translation: CASSTELRPSPDIQYF. The whole variable domain, remainder taken from reference TRBV9 and TRBJ2-4, is DSGVTQTPKHLITATGQRVTLRCSPRSGDLSVYWYQQSLDQGLQFLIQYYNGEERAKGNILERFSAQQFPDLHSELNLSSLELGDSALYFCASSTELRPSPDIQYFGAGTRLSVL.

In this sample, this clonotype turned up a few times. The chain joins TRBV6-2 or TRBV6-3 to TRBJ2-3; 8 bases agree with TRBD2. CDR1 and CDR2 from the germline V gene are MNHEY and SVGEGT. This CDR3 contains 11 residues. The ends lost 5 bases at V and 8 bases at J; junction bases unmatched: 0. CDR3 sequence reads: CASSRGGTQYF. The CDR3 bases are TGTGCCAGCAGTCGGGGGGGTACGCAGTATTTT.

V and J are TRBV2 and TRBJ1-2; D is perhaps TRBD1 (5 bases). The CDR3 is 15 amino acids. Germline CDR1 reads SNHLY; CDR2 reads FYNNEI. V was clipped by 7 bases and J by 7 bases, with 22 bases between them. The CDR3: CASMMDQLRGVGYTF. The DNA of the CDR3 is TGTGCCAGCATGATGGACCAACTAAGGGGAGTTGGCTACACCTTC.

In this sample, this clonotype turned up a few times. The chain links TRBV5-1 to TRBJ2-2; TRBD2 is a possible D gene (6 bases). Looked up from germline, CDR1 is SGHRS and CDR2 is YFSETQ. The CDR3 sequence is 16 residues long. V was trimmed by 4 bases and J by 2 bases, leaving 15 bases between them. Here the CDR3 DNA reads TGCGCCAGCAGCCTTGGGATGGGAGGAAACACCGGGGAGCTGTTTTTT. Translating it yields CASSLGMGGNTGELFF.

The chain employs TRBV5-1 and TRBJ2-3, with 7 nucleotides matching TRBD1. Losses at the gene ends were 4 bases for V and 6 bases for J; bases not matched to a gene: 5. The CDR3 has 13 residues. From germline, CDR1 is SGHRS and CDR2 YFSETQ. The CDR3 spells CASSVDRVDTQYF. The DNA for the CDR3 is TGCGCCAGCAGCGTCGACAGGGTTGATACGCAGTATTTT.

The genes are TRBV27 and TRBJ1-1; D is ambiguous. Germline CDR1 and CDR2: MNHEY and SMNVEV (reference sequence). The CDR3 covers 15 residues. Deletions cut 0 bases from V and 4 bases from J, with 12 bases between. The CDR3 DNA reads TGTGCCAGCAGTTTATCAGGCCGCCGGGGCACTGAAGCTTTCTTT. Translated: CASSLSGRRGTEAFF.

The table lists this clonotype with many counts. This chain links TRBV12-3 or TRBV12-4 with TRBJ1-1, with D tentatively TRBD1 (6 bases). The CDR3 has 16 residues. Trimming stripped 6 bases from V and 5 bases from J, with 22 bases between. DNA for the CDR3: TGTGCCAGCAGCCCTCATCCGGGCGGGGGCTTAACTGAAGCTTTCTTT. It encodes CASSPHPGGGLTEAFF.

This clonotype has a handful of counts. This chain uses TRBV5-6 with TRBJ2-3, with D perhaps assigned TRBD1 or TRBD2 (6 bases each). This CDR3 has 18 amino acids. The germline V and J ends were trimmed by 5 bases and 2 bases, with 24 bases remaining between them. Germline V gives CDR1 SGHDT, CDR2 YYEEEE. The CDR3 is CASRAGLGTGMYTDTQYF. In DNA, the CDR3 is TGTGCCAGCAGGGCGGGGCTGGGCACAGGGATGTACACAGATACGCAGTATTTT.